The 15 T cell receptor beta chains given below trace back to one sample, sequenced in a study of shared clonotypes between healthy human individuals. The assay was immunoSEQ multiplex PCR, and TCRdb's table has in-frame clones only and misses some. Of about 2.2 million clones detected, about 94% appear once; the ten largest clones hold about 1.6%. Naive CD8 cells lacked CD45RO, underwent positive selection for CCR7 and left out terminally differentiated effector memory CD45RA+ cells. The material sequenced was naive CD8+ T cells from PBMCs. All receptors derive from a young man in good health. Some clones in this sample may be carry-over from other donors' samples.

The rearrangement joins TRBV9 to TRBJ2-2; TRBD2 aligns across 9 bases. J was trimmed by 7 bases and V by 4 bases; bases with no gene match: 11. This CDR3 region has 16 residues. Germline CDR1 and CDR2: SGDLS and YYNGEE. Here the CDR3 reads CASSPSVAGDGGELFF. CDR3 coding DNA: TGTGCCAGCAGCCCGTCTGTAGCGGGAGACGGCGGGGAGCTGTTTTTT. Based on the CDR3 plus reference TRBV9 and TRBJ2-2, the full variable domain is DSGVTQTPKHLITATGQRVTLRCSPRSGDLSVYWYQQSLDQGLQFLIQYYNGEERAKGNILERFSAQQFPDLHSELNLSSLELGDSALYFCASSPSVAGDGGELFFGEGSRLTVL.

The rearrangement joins TRBV30 to TRBJ2-1, with a tentative D call TRBD2 (7 bases). Per germline, CDR1 GTSNPN and CDR2 SVGIG (reference sequence). This CDR3 has 15 amino acids. The V end was cut by 4 bases, the J end by 8 bases, with 21 bases between. The CDR3 loop is CAWIGRGPSGDEQFF. The CDR3 nucleotides read TGTGCCTGGATAGGGCGGGGGCCGTCGGGCGATGAGCAGTTCTTC.

The rearrangement links TRBV11-2 to TRBJ2-7; TRBD2 matches 7 bases. Germline loops: CDR1 SGHAT, CDR2 FQNNGV. Unmatched junction bases numbered 21, after V lost 5 bases and J lost 2 bases. This CDR3 spans 19 amino acids. CDR3 bases: TGTGCCAGCAGCCCTCCGGAGGTCTCGGGGGAGGGTCCCCCCTACGAGCAGTACTTC. Encoded protein: CASSPPEVSGEGPPYEQYF.

V and J are TRBV9 and TRBJ1-1, with TRBD1 matching over 7 bases. CDR1 is SGDLS, CDR2 YYNGEE, per germline. Trimming at V came to 3 bases and at J to 7 bases, leaving 9 bases not matched to a gene. This CDR3 has 14 residues. The CDR3 DNA follows: TGTGCCAGCAGCGCGGGACAGCTGGAGAATGAAGCTTTCTTT. It yields the protein CASSAGQLENEAFF.

This clone appeared a single time. The chain employs TRBV7-9 and TRBJ1-2; 10 bases fit TRBD1. This CDR3 contains 12 residues. CDR1 SEHNR and CDR2 FQNEAQ come from the germline V gene (reference sequence). V trimming: 5 bases; J trimming: 9 bases; junction bases outside the gene matches: 3. CDR3 DNA: TGTGCCAGCAGCGGGGACAGGGGTAGCTACACCTTC. Translation gives CASSGDRGSYTF. The entire variable domain, with the rest obtained from reference TRBV7-9 and TRBJ1-2, is as follows: DTGVSQNPRHKITKRGQNVTFRCDPISEHNRLYWYRQTLGQGPEFLTYFQNEAQLEKSRLLSDRFSAERPKGSFSTLEIQRTEQGDSAMYLCASSGDRGSYTFGSGTRLTVV.

The gene calls are TRBV5-6 and TRBJ2-1; 7 bases map to TRBD1. In germline, CDR1 is SGHDT, CDR2 YYEEEE. This CDR3 spans 16 amino acids. Trimming removed 7 bases from V and 3 bases from J; junction bases left unmatched: 13. CDR3 loop: CASRVTGTVNYNEQFF. In DNA form, the CDR3 reads TGTGCCAGCCGCGTAACCGGGACAGTAAACTACAATGAGCAGTTCTTC.

As regards this clone: Other DNA sequences of this sample code for an identical CDR3. The V gene is TRBV5-6, the J gene TRBJ2-5; no reliable D call. The CDR3 runs 11 residues. Trimming shortened V by 2 bases and J by 3 bases, and 2 bases separated the two germline ends. CDR1 is SGHDT and CDR2 is YYEEEE in the germline V gene. The CDR3 sequence: CASSFKETQYF. The DNA for the CDR3 is TGTGCCAGCAGCTTCAAAGAGACCCAGTACTTC.

The chain carries TRBV28 and TRBJ2-5; unclear D gene. V was trimmed by 6 bases and J by 5 bases, leaving 22 bases between them. The CDR3 is made up of 16 amino acids. The V gene's germline CDR1 is MDHEN and CDR2 SYDVKM. CDR3 sequence reads: CASSPSKLSHSETQYF. CDR3 in DNA: TGTGCCAGCAGCCCGTCAAAGCTCAGTCATTCCGAGACCCAGTACTTC.

The chain links TRBV23-1 to TRBJ1-2, with 8 bases that match TRBD1. TRBV23-1 is annotated as an ORF whose role is uncertain. J gave up 3 bases and V 2 bases, and 8 bases lay outside the gene matches. The CDR3 sequence is 16 residues long. The CDR3 here is CASSQLDRVDDYGYTF. The CDR3 nucleotides read TGCGCCAGCAGTCAACTGGACAGGGTAGATGACTATGGCTACACCTTC.

As concerns this clone: In the same sample, other DNA sequences code for this CDR3. The V call is TRBV27, the J call TRBJ2-7; 9 bases fit TRBD1. Germline V gives CDR1 MNHEY, CDR2 SMNVEV (reference sequence). The CDR3 has 14 residues. V was clipped by 3 bases and J by 2 bases; unmatched bases: 2. CDR3: CASSLTGGAYEQYF. For the CDR3, the DNA is TGTGCCAGCAGTTTGACAGGGGGAGCCTACGAGCAGTACTTC.

Concerning this clone itself: This sample includes further DNA sequences coding for the same CDR3. The chain is built from TRBV13 and TRBJ2-7; TRBD2 aligns across 12 bases. Germline assignment: CDR1 PRHDT and CDR2 FYEKMQ (reference sequence). The CDR3 contains 16 residues. V shed 3 bases and J 4 bases; nucleotides not matched to a gene: 7. CDR3 sequence reads: CASSFSSGRARYEQYF. As DNA, the CDR3 is TGTGCCAGCAGCTTTTCTAGCGGGAGGGCCAGGTACGAGCAGTACTTC.

V gene TRBV5-4 combines with J gene TRBJ2-5; 8 bases line up with TRBD2. From germline, CDR1 is SGHNT and CDR2 YYREEE (reference sequence). Trimming at V came to 1 base and at J to 11 bases, leaving 13 bases not matched to a gene. The length of the CDR3 is 15 residues. CDR3 nucleotide sequence: TGTGCCAGCAGCTTGCAAGCGGGAGTGGCAGGGGAGCAGTACTTC. This encodes CASSLQAGVAGEQYF.

The CDR3 sequence is CASQDRGSYNEQFF. As DNA, the CDR3 is TGTGCCAGTCAAGACAGGGGGTCCTACAATGAGCAGTTCTTC. This chain connects TRBV19 to TRBJ2-1; 9 bases are shared with TRBD1. Per the germline V gene, CDR1 is LNHDA and CDR2 is SQIVND (reference sequence). The CDR3 length is 14 residues. Unmatched junction bases numbered 3, after V lost 8 bases and J lost 1 base.

This clone has only a few counts. Other nucleotide sequences from this sample produce the same CDR3. This chain uses TRBV9 with TRBJ1-2; D is possibly TRBD1 (5 bases). From germline, CDR1 is SGDLS and CDR2 YYNGEE. V was trimmed by 4 bases and J by 5 bases, leaving 12 bases between them. This CDR3 contains 13 residues. In DNA, the CDR3 is TGTGCCAGCAGCTCTGGGGGTCCTTATGGCTACACCTTC. Amino acids: CASSSGGPYGYTF.

The sample holds one count of this clone. V gene TRBV5-1 combines with J gene TRBJ2-1; 7 positions agree with TRBD2. V was clipped by 0 bases and J by 3 bases; unmatched bases: 6. The CDR3 covers 16 residues. CDR1 and CDR2 from the germline V gene are SGHRS and YFSETQ. CDR3 residues: CASSLDRLAGYNEQFF. In DNA form, the CDR3 reads TGCGCCAGCAGCTTGGACCGACTAGCCGGCTACAATGAGCAGTTCTTC. Complete variable domain (other parts from reference TRBV5-1 and TRBJ2-1): KAGVTQTPRYLIKTRGQQVTLSCSPISGHRSVSWYQQTPGQGLQFLFEYFSETQRNKGNFPGRFSGRQFSNSRSEMNVSTLELGDSALYLCASSLDRLAGYNEQFFGPGTRLTVL.